One and the same sample provided the 27 T cell receptor beta chains below, sequenced in a study of T cell responses to AZD1222 COVID-19 vaccine. Libraries were prepared by immunoSEQ multiplex PCR; TCRdb keeps only in-frame clonotypes and omits some of them. The data hold 110,000 to 150,000 clones, with approximately 91% observed a single time. The input for sequencing was peripheral blood, taken 28 days after the second AZD1222 dose. The receptors here all came from an adult who received the AZD1222 COVID-19 vaccine.

The CDR3 here is CASSEPDQGAKITEAFF. CDR3 coding DNA: TGCGCCAGCAGTGAACCCGATCAGGGGGCGAAAATCACTGAAGCTTTCTTT. V gene TRBV10-2 combines with J gene TRBJ1-1; 8 bases agree with TRBD1. The CDR3 is 17 residues long. With V trimmed by 3 bases and J by 4 bases, 13 bases remained unmatched. Germline loops: CDR1 WSHSY, CDR2 SAAADI.

V is TRBV9 and J is TRBJ1-6; 7 positions agree with TRBD1. Germline CDR1 and CDR2: SGDLS and YYNGEE. The CDR3 has 16 residues. Losses at the gene ends were 2 bases for V and 7 bases for J; bases not matched to a gene: 9. The DNA of the CDR3 is TGTGCCAGCAGCGTCGTGTCCGGGACAGCGAATTCACCCCTCCACTTT. It translates to CASSVVSGTANSPLHF.

The CDR3 is CASSSKDRANYGYTF. The CDR3 nucleotides read TGTGCCAGCAGTTCAAAAGACAGGGCGAACTATGGCTACACCTTC. The chain carries TRBV6-5 and TRBJ1-2; 7 nucleotides agree with TRBD1. This CDR3 is built from 15 residues. V lost 4 bases to trimming and J lost 2 bases; unmatched junction nucleotides: 7. Looked up from germline, CDR1 is MNHEY and CDR2 is SVGAGI.

The V gene is TRBV9, the J gene TRBJ1-1; D not certain. In germline, CDR1 is SGDLS, CDR2 YYNGEE. The CDR3 has 15 amino acids. Trimming left V 6 bases short and J 0 bases short, with 15 bases between. This CDR3 is CASTPAAHMNTEAFF. The CDR3 bases are TGTGCCAGCACCCCCGCGGCGCACATGAACACTGAAGCTTTCTTT.

V gene TRBV29-1 combines with J gene TRBJ1-2; tentatively, D is TRBD1 (6 bases). CDR3 length: 12 amino acids. V was clipped by 4 bases and J by 5 bases, with 11 bases between them. Germline V lookup: CDR1 SQVTM, CDR2 ANQGSEA. The DNA of the CDR3 is TGCAGCGTTGGCGGGGGCGTTTATGGCTACACCTTC. Translated, it gives CSVGGGVYGYTF.

The CDR3 nucleotides are TGCGCCAGCAGAGCGTTGGACCACCCTCTCGAGCAGTACTTC. Its translation is CASRALDHPLEQYF. The gene calls are TRBV23-1 and TRBJ2-7, with D hard to call. TRBV23-1 is reported as an ORF; its role is uncertain. Trimming removed 6 bases at V and 6 bases at J, with 18 bases between. The CDR3 extends over 14 amino acids.

This sequence joins TRBV2 and TRBJ1-2; possibly TRBD1 for D (5 bases). V shed 5 bases and J shed 5 bases, with 12 bases lying between them. This CDR3 spans 13 amino acids. Germline V lookup: CDR1 SNHLY, CDR2 FYNNEI. The CDR3 is CASSSGTEYGYTF. CDR3 nucleotide sequence: TGTGCCAGCAGTTCCGGGACCGAGTATGGCTACACCTTC.

This clone has at least ten counts. The V and J genes are TRBV20-1 and TRBJ2-2; the D gene is possibly TRBD1 (5 bases). Trimming took off 3 bases at V and 6 bases at J, with 14 bases between the two ends. Looked up from germline, CDR1 is DFQATT and CDR2 is SNEGSKA (reference sequence). The CDR3 has 14 amino acids. The CDR3 region has the DNA TGCAGTGCTAGTGAAGGGGCTCGCGCCGGGGAGCTGTTTTTT. Translating gives CSASEGARAGELFF.

The rearrangement uses TRBV11-2 and TRBJ2-5; no definite D call. The CDR3 sequence is 12 residues long. Germline values: CDR1 SGHAT, CDR2 FQNNGV. V dropped 4 bases and J dropped 0 bases, with 3 bases sitting between them. CDR3 amino acids: CASSSYQETQYF. CDR3 DNA: TGTGCCAGCAGCTCCTACCAAGAGACCCAGTACTTC.

The rearrangement joins TRBV27 to TRBJ2-7; 10 bases match TRBD1. The CDR3 totals 14 residues. CDR1 and CDR2 (germline): MNHEY, SMNVEV (reference sequence). Trimming took 5 bases from V and 6 from J; bases not matched to a gene: 7. The CDR3, as DNA: TGTGCCAGCAGTCCGGGGGACAGGGGCCGCGAGCAGTACTTC. This encodes CASSPGDRGREQYF.

This clone appeared a single time. The CDR3 DNA sequence: TGTGCCACCAGTGATTTAACAGGGGGCCGCGAGCAGTACTTC. Protein: CATSDLTGGREQYF. The J gene is TRBJ2-7, the V gene TRBV24-1; 9 bases fit TRBD1. The V gene end was trimmed by 1 base and the J gene end by 6 bases; junction bases not matched to a gene: 3. The CDR3 runs to 14 residues. From germline, CDR1 is KGHDR and CDR2 SFDVKD.

The chain couples TRBV5-8 to TRBJ2-4, with 7 nucleotides matching TRBD2. The CDR3 totals 16 residues. Germline trimming cut 4 bases from V and 9 bases from J; bases unmatched to any gene: 16. Germline V gene lookup returns CDR1 SGHTS and CDR2 YDEGEE. This CDR3 reads CASSPGRGREPPIQYF. In DNA form, the CDR3 reads TGTGCCAGCAGCCCCGGGCGAGGGCGGGAGCCCCCCATTCAGTACTTC. The full variable domain, its missing parts supplied by reference TRBV5-8 and TRBJ2-4, is EAGVTQSPTHLIKTRGQQATLRCSPISGHTSVYWYQQALGLGLQFLLWYDEGEERNRGNFPPRFSGRQFPNYSSELNVNALELEDSALYLCASSPGRGREPPIQYFGAGTRLSVL.

The chain combines TRBV24-1 with TRBJ2-4; no reliable D call. The V gene lost 7 bases and the J gene lost 0 bases, with 18 bases spanning the gap. Germline assignment: CDR1 KGHDR and CDR2 SFDVKD. The CDR3 covers 17 residues. DNA of the CDR3: TGTGCCACCAGGCCAGCCGAAGCTGGCGTAGCCAAAAACATTCAGTACTTC. Amino acid sequence: CATRPAEAGVAKNIQYF.

This chain uses TRBV29-1 with TRBJ2-1, with D maybe TRBD2 (6 bases). Germline CDR1 SQVTM, CDR2 ANQGSEA. Trimming left V 0 bases short and J 5 bases short, with 11 bases between. CDR3 length: 14 residues. CDR3: CSVEEGGGNNEQFF. CDR3 DNA: TGCAGCGTTGAAGAGGGGGGAGGAAACAATGAGCAGTTCTTC.

This clone was recorded only once. The rearrangement joins TRBV3-1 (or the pseudogene TRBV3-2) to TRBJ1-1; tentatively, D is TRBD1 (5 bases). The V end was cut by 3 bases, the J end by 4 bases, with 12 bases between. Germline V gene lookup returns CDR1 LGHDT and CDR2 YNNKEL (reference sequence). The CDR3 length is 14 residues. The CDR3 here is CASSQAGKGTEAFF. The CDR3 DNA reads as TGTGCCAGCAGCCAGGCAGGGAAAGGCACTGAAGCTTTCTTT.

CDR3 sequence reads: CASSPFGGGGSDTQYF. Here the CDR3 DNA reads TGTGCCAGCAGCCCTTTTGGGGGCGGGGGATCAGATACGCAGTATTTT. The chain recombines TRBV5-4 with TRBJ2-3; tentative D call: TRBD2 (7 bases). Trimming left V 4 bases short and J 4 bases short, with 19 bases between. The CDR3 spans 16 residues. Per the germline V gene, CDR1 is SGHNT and CDR2 is YYREEE (reference sequence).

The chain recombines TRBV19 with TRBJ1-2; D is possibly TRBD1 (6 bases). The V end lost 3 bases, the J end lost 8 bases, and 13 bases lay between the germline ends. This CDR3 has 13 amino acids. Germline assignment: CDR1 LNHDA and CDR2 SQIVND (reference sequence). The CDR3 nucleotides are TGTGCCAGTAGTATCGGGACGCAGGGGGGCTACACCTTC. Protein product: CASSIGTQGGYTF.

J is TRBJ2-7 and V is TRBV9, with 8 bases lining up with TRBD2. V shed 4 bases and J 9 bases; nucleotides not matched to a gene: 12. Per germline, CDR1 SGDLS and CDR2 YYNGEE. This CDR3 spans 14 amino acids. CDR3 region: CASSTGGVPSGQYF. As DNA, the CDR3 is TGTGCCAGCAGCACCGGGGGGGTTCCCTCAGGGCAGTACTTC.

The chain recombines TRBV6-4 with TRBJ1-1, with 8 bases lining up with TRBD1. Per the germline V gene, CDR1 is MRHNA and CDR2 is SNTAGT. The trim removed 10 bases at V and 3 bases at J, leaving 4 bases unmatched. The CDR3 spans 12 residues. The CDR3 reads CAKTTGDTEAFF. The CDR3, as DNA: TGTGCCAAAACGACAGGGGACACTGAAGCTTTCTTT.

The chain combines TRBV7-9 with TRBJ2-7; no definite D call. With 4 bases removed from V and 3 bases from J, the gap between germline ends came to 7 bases. The CDR3 has 12 residues. Germline V gene sequence: CDR1 SEHNR, CDR2 FQNEAQ (reference sequence). The chain's CDR3 is CASSSLVYEQYF. CDR3 sequence (DNA): TGTGCCAGCAGCTCCCTAGTCTACGAGCAGTACTTC.

The V and J genes are TRBV5-1 and TRBJ2-1; tentatively, D is TRBD2 (5 bases). Germline loops: CDR1 SGHRS, CDR2 YFSETQ. This CDR3 contains 14 residues. The V end lost 7 bases, the J end lost 2 bases, and 13 bases lay between the germline ends. CDR3 DNA: TGCGCCAGCGGTAGGCTAGCCCCCTACAATGAGCAGTTCTTC. Amino acids: CASGRLAPYNEQFF. Looking up the rest from reference TRBV5-1 and TRBJ2-1 gives the full variable domain: KAGVTQTPRYLIKTRGQQVTLSCSPISGHRSVSWYQQTPGQGLQFLFEYFSETQRNKGNFPGRFSGRQFSNSRSEMNVSTLELGDSALYLCASGRLAPYNEQFFGPGTRLTVL.

This sequence joins TRBV12-5 and TRBJ2-7; D is uncertain. Germline lookup yields CDR1 LGHNT and CDR2 FRNRAP. The CDR3 has 14 residues. Trimming removed 7 bases from V and 2 bases from J, with 15 bases in between. The CDR3 DNA reads as TGTGCTAGTGCGGGCAGGCTTCGCGCCTACGAGCAGTACTTC. Amino acid sequence: CASAGRLRAYEQYF.

This chain joins TRBV6-2 or TRBV6-3 and TRBJ1-5; the D is unclear. The CDR3 contains 12 residues. V was pared by 4 bases and J by 4 bases, with 5 bases between. Germline CDR1 and CDR2: MNHEY and SVGEGT. CDR3: CASSSGNQPQHF. DNA of the CDR3: TGTGCCAGCAGTTCCGGGAATCAGCCCCAGCATTTT.

The chain links TRBV9 to TRBJ2-7; a possible D gene is TRBD2 (6 bases). The V gene lost 0 bases and the J gene lost 6 bases, with 10 bases spanning the gap. The CDR3 contains 13 residues. Germline V lookup: CDR1 SGDLS, CDR2 YYNGEE. CDR3: CASSVGLASEQYF. In DNA, the CDR3 is TGTGCCAGCAGCGTAGGGCTAGCGAGCGAGCAGTACTTC.

The V and J genes are TRBV5-1 and TRBJ2-1; D is uncertain. V gave up 0 bases and J gave up 0 bases, with 7 bases separating them. The V gene's germline CDR1 is SGHRS and CDR2 YFSETQ. The CDR3 loop spans 15 amino acids. CDR3 loop: CASSLGGLSYNEQFF. CDR3 coding DNA: TGCGCCAGCAGCTTGGGCGGCCTCTCCTACAATGAGCAGTTCTTC.

The V and J genes are TRBV4-1 and TRBJ2-1; 8 bases are shared with TRBD2. The CDR3 spans 18 residues. The trim removed 1 base at V and 6 bases at J, leaving 14 bases unmatched. CDR1 is MGHRA and CDR2 is YSYEKL in the germline V gene. The CDR3 sequence is CASSQVVYVGGAFNEQFF. In DNA form, the CDR3 reads TGCGCCAGCAGCCAAGTGGTGTATGTCGGGGGGGCTTTCAATGAGCAGTTCTTC.

The chain combines TRBV24-1 with TRBJ2-7; tentatively, D is TRBD1 or TRBD2 (5 bases each). Germline CDR1 reads KGHDR; CDR2 reads SFDVKD. V was pared by 5 bases and J by 6 bases, with 19 bases between. The CDR3 totals 15 residues. The CDR3 DNA follows: TGTGCCACCAGTGCCCCGGGACCCAACCCACCCGAGCAGTACTTC. Its translation is CATSAPGPNPPEQYF.